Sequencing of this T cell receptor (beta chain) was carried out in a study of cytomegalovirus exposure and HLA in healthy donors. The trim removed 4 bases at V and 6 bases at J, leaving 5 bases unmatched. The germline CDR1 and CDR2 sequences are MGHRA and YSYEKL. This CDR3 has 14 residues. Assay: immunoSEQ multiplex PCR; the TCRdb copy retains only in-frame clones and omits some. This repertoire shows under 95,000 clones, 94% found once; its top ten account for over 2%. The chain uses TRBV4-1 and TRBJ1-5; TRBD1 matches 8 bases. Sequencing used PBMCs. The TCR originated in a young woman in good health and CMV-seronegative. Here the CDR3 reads CASSRGQGSQPQHF. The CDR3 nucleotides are TGCGCCAGCAGCCGCGGACAGGGCTCTCAGCCCCAGCATTTT.